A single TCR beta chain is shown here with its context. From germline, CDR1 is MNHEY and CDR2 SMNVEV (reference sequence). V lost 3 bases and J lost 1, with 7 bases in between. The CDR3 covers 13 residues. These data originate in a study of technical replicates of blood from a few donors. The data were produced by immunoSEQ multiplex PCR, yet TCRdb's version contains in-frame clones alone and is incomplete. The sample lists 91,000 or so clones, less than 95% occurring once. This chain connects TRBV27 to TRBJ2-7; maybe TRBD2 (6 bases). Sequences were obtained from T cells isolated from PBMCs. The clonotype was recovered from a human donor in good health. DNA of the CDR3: TGTGCCAGCAGTTTCGGGGGTTCCTACGAGCAGTACTTC. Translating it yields CASSFGGSYEQYF.